This T cell receptor beta chain emerged from a study of T cell responses to AZD1222 COVID-19 vaccine. Study-level findings and limits: A mostly white British donor set with more females was recruited, and clonal diversity was possibly underestimated.

The method was immunoSEQ multiplex PCR; TCRdb's version includes in-frame clones alone and lacks a portion of them. The sample comprises about 170,000 clones, roughly nine tenths of which are singletons, and about 2.5% rests with the top ten. Note on this clone: The antigen is unknown.

This clonotype originated in an adult in good health. The source was peripheral blood, collected on day 0 of AZD1222 vaccination.

The CDR3: CSVESGRAKIHEQFF. The CDR3 nucleotides read TGCAGCGTGGAGAGCGGGAGGGCTAAGATACATGAGCAGTTCTTC. V gene TRBV29-1 combines with J gene TRBJ2-1; 10 nucleotides line up with TRBD2. Germline CDR1 is SQVTM and CDR2 is ANQGSEA. The CDR3 is 15 amino acids. J gave up 8 bases and V 6 bases, and 13 bases lay outside the gene matches.